This TCR beta chain emerged from a study of blood T cell repertoires in COVID-19. Whole-study context: Acute and convalescent COVID-19 specimens originated in the United States, Italy and Spain. The analysed material was cDNA or gDNA that came from T cells, B-cell-depleted T cells, or PBMCs.

Method: immunoSEQ multiplex PCR; TCRdb's copy keeps in-frame clones and lacks some. The sample has a few hundred thousand clones; about 82% are singletons. The CDR3 spans 17 residues. V was pared by 3 bases and J by 0 bases, with 6 bases of the junction left unmatched. The V gene's germline CDR1 is MDHEN and CDR2 SYDVKM. The clonotype originates from a woman between 45 and 60 years old with acute or convalescent COVID-19. Sequenced input: peripheral blood. The rearrangement uses TRBV28 and TRBJ2-3; 10 nucleotides agree with TRBD2. CDR3 region: CASSFLLAGTSTDTQYF. The DNA of the CDR3 is TGTGCCAGCAGTTTTCTACTAGCGGGGACTAGCACAGATACGCAGTATTTT.